These 10 T cell receptor beta chains originate from one sample sequenced in a study of blood T cell repertoires in COVID-19. Assay: immunoSEQ multiplex PCR; the TCRdb copy retains only in-frame clones and omits some. This table has fewer than 250,000 clones, approximately 84% appearing once. Sequences were obtained from peripheral blood. The receptors here all came from a man aged 45-65 years with acute or convalescent COVID-19.

V usage is TRBV5-6 and J usage is TRBJ1-4; tentative D call: TRBD1 (5 bases). Deletions cut 6 bases from V and 8 bases from J, with 17 bases between. The CDR3 has 14 amino acids. Per the germline V gene, CDR1 is SGHDT and CDR2 is YYEEEE. The CDR3, as DNA: TGTGCCAGCATCGCCTCCAGGGTTAGGGAAAAACTGTTTTTT. Translating gives CASIASRVREKLFF.

The sample holds one count of this clone. The chain carries TRBV10-3 and TRBJ2-1; TRBD2 aligns across 7 bases. After removal of 2 bases from V and 4 bases from J, the junction contained 5 bases not matched to a gene. Germline V gene sequence: CDR1 ENHRY, CDR2 SYGVKD. The CDR3 is made up of 15 amino acids. The CDR3: CAISEMRETYNEQFF. CDR3 sequence (DNA): TGTGCCATCAGTGAGATGCGGGAGACGTACAATGAGCAGTTCTTC.

This chain joins TRBV6-5 and TRBJ1-1; D is perhaps TRBD1 (6 bases). The CDR3 is 12 amino acids. V was trimmed by 5 bases and J by 7 bases, leaving 11 bases between them. Germline values: CDR1 MNHEY, CDR2 SVGAGI. DNA of the CDR3: TGTGCCAGCAGTCTAGGACAGATTGAAGCTTTCTTT. Amino acids: CASSLGQIEAFF.

The table lists this clone with a few counts. The chain has TRBV7-9 and TRBJ2-7, with 9 nucleotides matching TRBD2. The V gene end was trimmed by 4 bases and the J gene end by 4 bases; junction bases not matched to a gene: 11. The CDR3 is 16 residues long. Germline values: CDR1 SEHNR, CDR2 FQNEAQ (reference sequence). This chain's CDR3 is CASSYEASGIPYEQYF. CDR3 bases: TGTGCCAGCAGCTACGAGGCTAGCGGGATTCCTTACGAGCAGTACTTC. Together with reference TRBV7-9 and TRBJ2-7, the CDR3 gives the full variable domain: DTGVSQNPRHKITKRGQNVTFRCDPISEHNRLYWYRQTLGQGPEFLTYFQNEAQLEKSRLLSDRFSAERPKGSFSTLEIQRTEQGDSAMYLCASSYEASGIPYEQYFGPGTRLTVT.

This clone was picked up one time. The chain couples TRBV5-6 to TRBJ1-2; no clear D gene. The CDR3 is 13 amino acids. Germline V CDR1 and CDR2: SGHDT, YYEEEE. Trimming removed 6 bases from V and 8 bases from J, with 17 bases in between. CDR3 sequence: CASTKDRAGGYTF. The CDR3 DNA sequence: TGTGCCAGCACCAAGGACCGCGCGGGGGGCTACACCTTC.

The chain has TRBV15 and TRBJ2-3; D is possibly TRBD2 (5 bases). Trimming removed 1 base from V and 0 bases from J, with 17 bases in between. The CDR3 length is 18 residues. Germline V gene data show CDR1 as LNHNV and CDR2 as YYDKDF (reference sequence). In nucleotides, the CDR3 is TGTGCCACCAGCAGAGGAACCCCTAGCTTAACCAGCACAGATACGCAGTATTTT. Protein sequence: CATSRGTPSLTSTDTQYF.

J is TRBJ2-6 and V is TRBV29-1; no clear D. CDR3 size: 13 residues. Trimming took off 8 bases at V and 2 bases at J, with 10 bases between the two ends. Germline V lookup: CDR1 SQVTM, CDR2 ANQGSEA. The CDR3 DNA reads TGCAGCTATTTTCAGGCTGGGGCCAACGTCCTGACTTTC. Translating it yields CSYFQAGANVLTF.

V is TRBV6-6 and J is TRBJ1-5; 7 nucleotides align to TRBD1. This CDR3 has 14 residues. V trimming: 6 bases; J trimming: 3 bases; junction bases outside the gene matches: 5. Per the germline V gene, CDR1 is MNHNY and CDR2 is SVGAGI (reference sequence). In DNA form, the CDR3 reads TGTGCCAGCAGAGAAGACAGGGCCAATCAGCCCCAGCATTTT. Translating it yields CASREDRANQPQHF.

This clone was observed a handful of times. V is TRBV7-9 and J is TRBJ2-7, with TRBD2 matching 11 bases. V dropped 5 bases and J dropped 1; count of bases not matched to a gene: 4. This CDR3 region has 15 residues. CDR1 is SEHNR and CDR2 is FQNEAQ in the germline V gene (reference sequence). CDR3 protein: CASSASSGGSYEQYF. The CDR3 bases are TGTGCCAGCAGCGCCTCTAGCGGGGGGTCCTACGAGCAGTACTTC.

This clone occurred a few times. V usage is TRBV25-1 and J usage is TRBJ1-2; D ambiguous. CDR3 size: 13 residues. Deletions cut 5 bases from V and 8 bases from J, with 15 bases between. CDR1 MGHDK and CDR2 SYGVNS come from the germline V gene. The CDR3 spells CASSRMLARGYTF. The CDR3 DNA is TGTGCCAGCAGTAGGATGCTGGCGCGGGGCTACACCTTC.